One sample yielded the 21 T cell receptor beta chains listed below, sequenced in a study of blood T cell repertoires in COVID-19. Assay: immunoSEQ multiplex PCR; the TCRdb copy retains only in-frame clones and omits some. The sample contains approximately 44,000 clones, 80% to 95% of which appear only once. Source material: peripheral blood. The receptor source for this set is a human donor in a cohort sampled during active COVID-19.

This clone is a singleton in its sample. The gene calls are TRBV5-4 and TRBJ1-2, with no clear D. Germline V CDR1 and CDR2: SGHNT, YYREEE (reference sequence). Trimming removed 4 bases from V and 2 bases from J, with 15 bases in between. There are 15 residues in the CDR3. CDR3 DNA: TGTGCCAGCAGCACCCCACAGACATTGAACTATGGCTACACCTTC. The encoded protein is CASSTPQTLNYGYTF.

This chain connects TRBV5-1 to TRBJ2-3, with D unresolved. The CDR3 loop spans 12 amino acids. Germline V gives CDR1 SGHRS, CDR2 YFSETQ. V lost 0 bases and J lost 3, with 2 bases in between. DNA for the CDR3: TGCGCCAGCAGCTTGGCAACAGATACGCAGTATTTT. Amino acid sequence: CASSLATDTQYF.

The V gene is TRBV6-5, the J gene TRBJ1-6; 9 bases map to TRBD1. The CDR3 is 14 amino acids. V lost 6 bases, J lost 7 bases, and 4 bases stayed unmatched. In germline, CDR1 is MNHEY, CDR2 SVGAGI. CDR3 region: CASRPGTGNSPLHF. The CDR3 DNA reads TGTGCCAGCAGACCCGGGACAGGGAATTCACCCCTCCACTTT.

This rearrangement joins TRBV21-1 to TRBJ1-5. TRBV21-1 is marked as a pseudogene. The CDR3 totals 14 residues. The CDR3: CASSKGGYNQPQHF. The CDR3 DNA reads as TGTGCCAGCAGCAAAGGAGGGTATAATCAGCCCCAGCATTTT.

The chain carries TRBV10-3 and TRBJ1-5; 9 nucleotides align to TRBD1. The ends lost 1 base at V and 6 bases at J; junction bases unmatched: 7. CDR3 length equals 16 residues. Germline V gives CDR1 ENHRY, CDR2 SYGVKD. DNA for the CDR3: TGTGCCATCAGTGAGTTCCGGGACAGGGATTTTCAGCCCCAGCATTTT. This translates into CAISEFRDRDFQPQHF.

The gene calls are TRBV27 and TRBJ1-6, with TRBD1 matching over 7 bases. This CDR3 comprises 14 residues. Germline values: CDR1 MNHEY, CDR2 SMNVEV (reference sequence). Germline trimming cut 7 bases from V and 4 bases from J; bases unmatched to any gene: 4. CDR3 coding DNA: TGTGCCAGCACTGCGACAGGGTATAATTCACCCCTCCACTTT. This encodes CASTATGYNSPLHF.

The gene calls are TRBV3-1 (or the pseudogene TRBV3-2) and TRBJ1-4, with D tentatively TRBD1 (6 bases). The germline gives CDR1 LGHDT, CDR2 YNNKEL (reference sequence). Trimming removed 2 bases at V and 7 bases at J, with 14 bases between. The length of the CDR3 is 15 residues. The CDR3 here is CASSQQTGITEKLFF. The CDR3 nucleotides are TGTGCCAGCAGCCAACAGACAGGTATTACTGAAAAACTGTTTTTT.

The rearrangement uses TRBV4-3 and TRBJ2-1; D unresolved. V lost 4 bases and J 0 bases, leaving 7 bases between the germline ends. The CDR3 covers 14 residues. Germline CDR1 reads LGHNA; CDR2 reads YSLEER. As DNA, the CDR3 is TGCGCCAGCAGCCGAGATAACTCCTACAATGAGCAGTTCTTC. This encodes CASSRDNSYNEQFF.

The chain has TRBV19 and TRBJ1-1; 7 nucleotides agree with TRBD1. The V and J ends lost 4 bases and 0 bases, in that order; junction bases with no gene match: 8. The CDR3 extends over 16 amino acids. Germline CDR1 LNHDA, CDR2 SQIVND (reference sequence). CDR3 coding DNA: TGTGCCAGTAGTACCACCGGAGGGGGCATGAACACTGAAGCTTTCTTT. Protein: CASSTTGGGMNTEAFF.

The chain recombines TRBV29-1 with TRBJ2-7; the D is unclear. Looked up from germline, CDR1 is SQVTM and CDR2 is ANQGSEA. This CDR3 is built from 13 residues. V was pared by 4 bases and J by 2 bases, with 12 bases between. This CDR3 reads CSVGSLLAYEQYF. The CDR3 nucleotides read TGCAGCGTTGGATCCCTCTTAGCCTACGAGCAGTACTTC.

This sequence joins TRBV13 and TRBJ2-7; D ambiguous. This CDR3 spans 14 amino acids. Trimming pared 5 bases from V and 6 bases from J, leaving 17 bases between. CDR1 PRHDT and CDR2 FYEKMQ come from the germline V gene (reference sequence). The CDR3 coding sequence is TGTGCCAGCAGCCCCCAGTACAGTCCCTTCGAGCAGTACTTC. This translates into CASSPQYSPFEQYF.

V is TRBV10-3 and J is TRBJ2-7; 7 nucleotides match TRBD1. The CDR3 length is 15 residues. V trimming: 2 bases; J trimming: 2 bases; junction bases outside the gene matches: 6. Germline CDR1 ENHRY, CDR2 SYGVKD. The DNA of the CDR3 is TGTGCCATCAGTGAGGAGTGGACAGGAACCTACGAGCAGTACTTC. Translation gives CAISEEWTGTYEQYF.

V is TRBV15 and J is TRBJ2-7; 9 bases line up with TRBD1. Per the germline V gene, CDR1 is LNHNV and CDR2 is YYDKDF (reference sequence). This CDR3 comprises 15 residues. Trimming removed 5 bases from V and 2 bases from J; junction bases left unmatched: 7. The CDR3 DNA follows: TGTGCCACCAGCGGCTCGGGACAGGGTACCTACGAGCAGTACTTC. It is translated as CATSGSGQGTYEQYF.

The gene calls are TRBV18 and TRBJ1-1, with 10 bases fitting TRBD1. The junction had 4 bases not matched to a gene; V was cut back by 5 bases and J by 1 base. Germline values: CDR1 KGHSH, CDR2 LQKENI. The CDR3 contains 15 residues. CDR3 nucleotide sequence: TGTGCCAGCTCAAAGGGACAGGGGACGAACACTGAAGCTTTCTTT. It encodes CASSKGQGTNTEAFF.

The gene calls are TRBV6-6 and TRBJ1-5, with D possibly being TRBD1 (5 bases). From germline, CDR1 is MNHNY and CDR2 SVGAGI (reference sequence). V was clipped by 8 bases and J by 2 bases, with 19 bases between them. CDR3 size: 16 residues. The CDR3 protein is CASRAGGGVGNQPQHF. DNA for the CDR3: TGTGCCAGCCGGGCGGGGGGAGGCGTCGGCAATCAGCCCCAGCATTTT.

This chain uses TRBV7-9 with TRBJ1-4; D is possibly TRBD1 (6 bases). Trimming removed 4 bases at V and 11 bases at J, with 14 bases between. The germline CDR1 and CDR2 sequences are SEHNR and FQNEAQ (reference sequence). This CDR3 region has 13 residues. CDR3 nucleotide sequence: TGTGCCAGCAGCTATGGGACCCAGGGGAAACTGTTTTTT. Protein: CASSYGTQGKLFF. The whole variable domain, filled in from reference TRBV7-9 and TRBJ1-4, reads DTGVSQNPRHKITKRGQNVTFRCDPISEHNRLYWYRQTLGQGPEFLTYFQNEAQLEKSRLLSDRFSAERPKGSFSTLEIQRTEQGDSAMYLCASSYGTQGKLFFGSGTQLSVL.

The V and J genes are TRBV29-1 and TRBJ1-5, with 10 positions matching TRBD1. The CDR3 contains 13 residues. Germline CDR1 SQVTM, CDR2 ANQGSEA. V lost 7 bases, J lost 7 bases, and 7 bases stayed unmatched. CDR3 residues: CSAGDRGGQPQHF. In DNA, the CDR3 is TGCAGCGCCGGGGACAGGGGCGGGCAGCCCCAGCATTTT.

The chain has TRBV11-2 and TRBJ2-5; D perhaps matches TRBD1 (5 bases). This CDR3 has 14 residues. The germline V gene encodes CDR1 SGHAT and CDR2 FQNNGV. The ends were cut back, 5 bases at V and 1 base at J, with 11 bases in the middle. The CDR3 loop reads CASSPEQGQETQYF. The CDR3 nucleotides read TGTGCCAGCAGCCCCGAGCAGGGCCAAGAGACCCAGTACTTC.

The V gene is TRBV12-5, the J gene TRBJ2-5, with 8 nucleotides matching TRBD1. J lost 5 bases, V lost 5 bases, and 7 bases had no gene match. The germline V gene has CDR1 LGHNT and CDR2 FRNRAP. This CDR3 has 14 amino acids. The DNA of the CDR3 is TGTGCTAGTGGTCGCCCAGGGGGCGAGGAGACCCAGTACTTC. It encodes CASGRPGGEETQYF.

The chain uses TRBV7-2 and TRBJ2-3; D is unclear. The ends were cut back, 5 bases at V and 11 bases at J, with 20 bases in the middle. The CDR3 extends over 14 amino acids. The V gene's germline CDR1 is SGHTA and CDR2 FQGNSA. This chain's CDR3 is CASSIGGNAAWQYF. Written as DNA, the CDR3 is TGTGCCAGCAGCATAGGCGGAAACGCCGCTTGGCAGTATTTT. The full variable domain, rest sourced from reference TRBV7-2 and TRBJ2-3, is GAGVSQSPSNKVTEKGKDVELRCDPISGHTALYWYRQSLGQGLEFLIYFQGNSAPDKSGLPSDRFSAERTGGSVSTLTIQRTQQEDSAVYLCASSIGGNAAWQYFGPGTRLTVL.

The CDR3 sequence is CASSPGVRSYNSPLHF. The CDR3, as DNA: TGTGCCAGCAGCCCGGGGGTACGGAGCTATAATTCACCCCTCCACTTT. This chain joins TRBV7-6 and TRBJ1-6, with D maybe TRBD1 (5 bases). From germline, CDR1 is SGHVS and CDR2 FNYEAQ. With 5 bases removed from V and 3 bases from J, the gap between germline ends came to 14 bases. The CDR3 totals 16 residues.